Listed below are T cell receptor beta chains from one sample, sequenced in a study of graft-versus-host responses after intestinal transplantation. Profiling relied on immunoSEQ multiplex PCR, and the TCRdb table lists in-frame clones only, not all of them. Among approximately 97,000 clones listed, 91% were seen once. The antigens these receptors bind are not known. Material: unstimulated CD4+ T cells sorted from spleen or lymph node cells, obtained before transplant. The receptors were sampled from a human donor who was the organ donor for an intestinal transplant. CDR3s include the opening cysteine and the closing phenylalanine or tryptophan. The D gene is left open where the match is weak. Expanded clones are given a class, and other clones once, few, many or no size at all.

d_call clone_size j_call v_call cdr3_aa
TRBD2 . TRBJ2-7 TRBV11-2 CASSSSSGNTYEQYF
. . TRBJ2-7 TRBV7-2 CASSLGYTYEQYF
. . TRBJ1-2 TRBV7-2 CASSLPRVGIPDHYGYTF
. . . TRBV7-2 CASSLGAIIYEQYF
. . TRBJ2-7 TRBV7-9 CASSLPQGPYEQYF
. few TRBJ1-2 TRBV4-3 CASSQDNGKGGGYTF
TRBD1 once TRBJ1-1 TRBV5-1 CASSSGTGTLRVTEAFF
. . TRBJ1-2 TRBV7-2 CASSLHKNYGYTF
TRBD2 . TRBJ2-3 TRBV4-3 CASSLMRPSGVSTDTQYF
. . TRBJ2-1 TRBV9 CASSVAQGPYNEQFF
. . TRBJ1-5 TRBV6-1 CASSEASRDNQPQHF
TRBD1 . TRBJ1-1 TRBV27 CASRRNTGATEAFF
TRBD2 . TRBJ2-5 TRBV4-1 CASSSRAGGYQETQYF
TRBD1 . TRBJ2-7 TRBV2 CAIRDSSYEQYF
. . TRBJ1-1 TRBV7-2 CASSIKPGTLNTEAFF
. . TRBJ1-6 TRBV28 CASQGQVPSYNSPLHF
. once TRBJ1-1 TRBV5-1 CASSSRPTPNTEAFF
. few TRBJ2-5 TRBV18 CASSPKETQYF
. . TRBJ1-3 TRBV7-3 CASSPHPSSGNTIYF
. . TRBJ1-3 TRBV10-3 CAIAQGPSGNTIYF
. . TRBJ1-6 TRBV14 CASSQGGNSPLHF
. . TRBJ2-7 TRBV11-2 CASSLDLGLYEQYF
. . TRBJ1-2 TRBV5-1 CASSAGTDYGYTF
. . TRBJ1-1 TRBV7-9 CASSFGGRGAFF
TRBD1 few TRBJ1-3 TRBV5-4 CASSLGTGGGNTIYF
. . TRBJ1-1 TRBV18 CASSYYRDNTEAFF
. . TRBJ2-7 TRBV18 CASSPKVQTAPYEQYF
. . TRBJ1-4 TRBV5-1 CASTQGSGGNEKLFF
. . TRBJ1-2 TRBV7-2 CASSLALAVSNYGYTF
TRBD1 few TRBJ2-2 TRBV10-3 CAISESGGDTGELFF
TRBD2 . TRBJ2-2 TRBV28 CATVLAGEVGELFF
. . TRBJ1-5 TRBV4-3 CASSQDPYYGDQPQHF
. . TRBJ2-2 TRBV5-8 CASRRGQFAGELFF
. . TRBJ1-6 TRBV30 CAWSGDINSPLHF
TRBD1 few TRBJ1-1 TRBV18 CASSPLDRVSTEAFF
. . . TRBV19 CASRNRVPPYEQYF
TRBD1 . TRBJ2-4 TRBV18 CASSPPGQRNIQYF
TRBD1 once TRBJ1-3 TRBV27 CASSPDRVYDTIYF
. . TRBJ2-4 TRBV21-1 CASSLDRGLAKNIQYF
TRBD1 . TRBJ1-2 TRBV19 CASSPRAQGAKNYGYTF